This TCR beta chain was recovered during a study of OX40 agonist ivuxolimab in advanced cancers. On the study more broadly: Ivuxolimab was administered intravenously to patients at 0.01 to 10 mg/kg every 2 weeks. Previous treatment with anti-PD-1, anti-PD-L1 or anti-CTLA-4 therapy was allowed; 40% had received some. Study conclusions and caveats: Some patients who did not respond also had low normalized T-cell clonal expansion.

Data came from immunoSEQ multiplex PCR; TCRdb stores just in-frame clones and leaves some out. The data contain approximately 98,000 clones, under 95% of them seen just once; the ten biggest clones take up approximately 0.63%. Turning to this clone: Antigen specificity is unknown.

The V gene end was trimmed by 3 bases and the J gene end by 0 bases; junction bases not matched to a gene: 6. Germline CDR1 SGHTS, CDR2 YDEGEE. The CDR3 consists of 16 residues. Specimen: CD4+ or CD8+ T cells sorted from blood, collected in a trial of the OX40 agonist ivuxolimab. This TCR was recovered from an adult with an advanced solid tumor such as melanoma, head and neck, liver or kidney cancer. The rearrangement uses TRBV5-8 and TRBJ2-3; 8 nucleotides agree with TRBD2. CDR3: CASSYGLALSTDTQYF. The CDR3 DNA reads TGTGCCAGCAGCTACGGACTAGCCCTTAGCACAGATACGCAGTATTTT.